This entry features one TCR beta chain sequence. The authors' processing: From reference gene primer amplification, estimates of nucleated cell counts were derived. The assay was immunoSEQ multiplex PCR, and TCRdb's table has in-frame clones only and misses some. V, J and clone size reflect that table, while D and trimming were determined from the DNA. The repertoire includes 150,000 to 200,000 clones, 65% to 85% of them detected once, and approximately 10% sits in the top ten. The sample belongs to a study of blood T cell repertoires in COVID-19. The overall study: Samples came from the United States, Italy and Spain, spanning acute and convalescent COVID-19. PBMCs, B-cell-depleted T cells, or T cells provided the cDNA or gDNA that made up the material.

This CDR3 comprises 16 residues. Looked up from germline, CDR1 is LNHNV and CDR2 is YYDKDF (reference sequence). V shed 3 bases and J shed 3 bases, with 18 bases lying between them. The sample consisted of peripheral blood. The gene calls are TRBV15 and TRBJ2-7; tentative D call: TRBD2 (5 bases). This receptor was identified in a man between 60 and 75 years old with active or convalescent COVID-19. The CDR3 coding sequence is TGTGCCACCAGCAGGCCCCCGGGATCCGCCGGCTACGAGCAGTACTTC. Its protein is CATSRPPGSAGYEQYF.